The source of this TCR beta chain is a study of T cell responses to AZD1222 COVID-19 vaccine (dated by TCRdb to about 2021). Background on the whole study: AZD1222 recipients given second doses at about 4 weeks or at about 12 weeks were pooled, since spike-specific TCR depth and breadth were not found to differ between the two schedules. A total of about 230 trial participants underwent TCR sequencing, of whom roughly 210 received two doses of AZD1222 and some 26 received two doses of the MenACWY control vaccine. Trial participants were enrolled by age into 18-55, 56-69 and 70-plus year subgroups, with roughly 160, 29 and 62 TCR-sequenced participants respectively. Results and caveats for the whole study, not just this receptor: Conclusions about previously exposed vaccinees are limited because only six or seven AZD1222 recipients were SARS-CoV-2 seropositive at baseline. Most participants were white British and females outnumbered males, and the authors suggested that clonal diversity may have been underestimated. After two AZD1222 doses, both the breadth and the depth of spike-specific TCRs were significantly higher than at day 0 and than in MenACWY recipients. Reportedly, close to half of the unique spike-specific TCRs recognized epitopes lying outside the regions that are mutated in the B.1.351 and B.1.1.7 variants. The 56-69-year group was small, and its depth increase did not reach significance, likely because of low power. Because no day 14 peak-response samples were available, repertoires were characterized only after the peak T cell response. The whole spike protein was spanned by vaccine-associated CD4 TCRs, and dominant responses were seen in regions 160-218 and 743-854.

A note on this clone: Its cognate antigen has yet to be identified. There are no base qualities to consult, and no much larger clone falls within one base.

In the paper's terms, the time point label means: baseline before first vaccination. Vaccinee samples came from UK trials COV001 and COV002, including a single-blind randomized controlled phase 2/3 trial of AZD1222 (ChAdOx1 nCoV-19) in healthy adults. For TCRbeta chain sequencing, PBMC samples were collected from trial participants at day 0 and at day 28 after the second dose. The CDR3 regions of human TCRbeta chains were analyzed by immunosequencing. In the original analysis: TCRs in the repertoires were matched against a reference library of SARS-CoV-2-specific TCRs that had been generated with the MIRA antigen-specificity platform. Breadth was defined as the fraction of unique TCRs that were SARS-CoV-2-associated. Depth was defined as the fraction of total T cells that were SARS-CoV-2-associated. Using the MIRA data, each spike-specific TCR was mapped to the spike region that the TCR reacts to and placed in a CD4 or CD8 class. Log10-transformed breadth and depth values were compared by one-way ANOVA with Sidak's multiple comparisons tests. TCRdb re-hosts the immuneACCESS table, in-frame sequences only. Its copies lack some clones; in the studies checked, an unresolved V gene accounts for under half of them, and the cause for the rest is not known. That table is the source of V, J and clone size, and D and trimming were worked out from the DNA. The sample table records some 130,000 clones; approximately 85% of these occur just once. The top ten clones comprise roughly 1.6% of the sample.

V is cut by 5 bases and J by 1 base, and the space between the germline ends is 9 bases. The CDR3 starts with the cysteine, ends with the phenylalanine, and has 13 residues. Kept here is only the CDR3 DNA, which spans 39 bases and is read in frame from base 1. The germline V gene encodes CDR1 SGHRS and CDR2 YFSETQ. In this chain, TRBV5-1 is recombined with TRBJ1-1, with the D gene uncertain. The receptor was isolated from an adult in good health. The sequences come from peripheral blood, collected on day 0 of AZD1222 vaccination. The DNA sequence follows: TGCGCCAGCAGGGCCTCTCAGAACACTGAAGCTTTCTTT. It is translated as CASRASQNTEAFF. The CDR3 plus the reference TRBV5-1 and TRBJ1-1 genes for the other parts give the full variable domain: KAGVTQTPRYLIKTRGQQVTLSCSPISGHRSVSWYQQTPGQGLQFLFEYFSETQRNKGNFPGRFSGRQFSNSRSEMNVSTLELGDSALYLCASRASQNTEAFFGQGTRLTVV.